This T cell receptor beta chain was identified in a study of neurological immune-mediated disorders. Study-level results: Expanded clones shared no identical CDR3 amino acid sequences across subjects, which suggested private TCR-beta repertoires in all groups.

The cDNA came from 5'RACE with 10-nucleotide random UMIs. TCRdb independently ran MiXCR on the 5' RACE reads; one entry per CDR3 protein. The repertoire holds tens of thousands of distinct CDR3 sequences, with 15% to 20% as singletons. The unsorted libraries were prepared from 2 million PBMCs (stored at -80 C). This CDR3 is built from 14 residues. Germline V gene data show CDR1 as MGHRA and CDR2 as YSYEKL. The V and J ends lost 4 bases and 5 bases respectively, with 12 bases between them. In the case of this clonotype: Antigen: not known.

This TCR was sampled from a woman in her thirties or forties in good health. The sample was PBMCs. The rearrangement links TRBV4-1 to TRBJ2-4; D is unclear. The CDR3 sequence: CASSPGLYENIQYF. The CDR3 DNA follows: TGCGCCAGCAGCCCCGGGTTATACGAAAACATTCAGTACTTC.